These T cell receptor beta chains were read from a single sample in a study of metastatic and nonmetastatic thyroid tumors. With MiXCR, TCRdb reprocessed the PCR reads. The sample lists 15,000 to 20,000 clones; less than 40% were seen once. What was sequenced was tumor tissue. The receptors shown here come from a female donor with papillary thyroid cancer or a benign thyroid nodule (not recorded which). Some clones in this sample may be carry-over from other donors' samples. Both conserved end residues are part of each CDR3. D genes are given only for firm matches. The size entry is marked missing in some rows and otherwise reads once, few, many or a size class.

>-|TRBJ2-2|-|TRBV7-3|16
CASSPLSGGLTGELFF
TGTGCCAGCAGCCCCCTTTCTGGGGGCCTAACCGGGGAGCTGTTTTTT
>-|TRBJ2-3|-|TRBV7-9|13
CASSYDLTDTQYF
TGTGCCAGCAGCTACGACCTCACAGATACGCAGTATTTT
>-|TRBJ2-2|-|TRBV11-2|16
CASSFPAGLDTGELFF
TGTGCCAGCAGCTTTCCCGCGGGCCTGGACACCGGGGAGCTGTTTTTT
>-|TRBJ2-7|few|TRBV6-1|14
CASRAGRSNYEQYF
TGTGCCAGCAGAGCCGGGAGATCCAACTACGAGCAGTACTTC
>TRBD1|TRBJ2-7|-|TRBV20-1|15
CSATARGGTGVEQYF
TGCAGTGCTACCGCTCGGGGCGGGACAGGGGTCGAGCAGTACTTC
>-|TRBJ1-5|-|TRBV6-1|15
CASARQIDSNQPQHF
TGTGCCAGCGCCAGGCAGATTGATAGCAATCAGCCCCAGCATTTT
>-|TRBJ2-3|-|TRBV20-1|14
CSAPDYASTDTQYF
TGCAGTGCCCCCGACTACGCTAGCACAGATACGCAGTATTTT
>-|TRBJ2-1|-|TRBV27|13
CASSEDGYNEQFF
TGTGCCAGCAGCGAGGACGGCTACAATGAGCAGTTCTTC
>-|TRBJ2-7|-|TRBV5-1|17
CASSRRVSGSTVGEQYF
TGCGCCAGCAGCCGACGAGTGTCGGGGTCTACCGTCGGCGAGCAGTACTTC
>TRBD1|TRBJ2-7|medium-sized|TRBV28|16
CASLTSTGSNAYEQYF
TGTGCCAGCCTAACCTCGACAGGGAGTAACGCCTACGAGCAGTACTTC
>TRBD2|TRBJ2-7|-|TRBV7-2|15
CASSGWTSGTYEQYF
TGTGCCAGCAGCGGCTGGACTAGCGGAACCTACGAGCAGTACTTC
>TRBD2|TRBJ2-7|-|TRBV6-2/TRBV6-3|14
CASLPSGSQDEQYF
TGTGCCAGTCTTCCCAGCGGGAGTCAGGACGAGCAGTACTTC
>-|TRBJ1-5|once|TRBV20-1|14
CSARAGRAAEPQHF
TGCAGTGCTAGAGCTGGGAGGGCCGCGGAGCCCCAGCATTTT
>TRBD1|TRBJ1-4|-|TRBV5-1|15
CASSPGGASGEKLFF
TGCGCCAGCAGCCCAGGGGGCGCGTCTGGGGAAAAACTGTTTTTT
>TRBD2|TRBJ2-3|few|TRBV6-1|17
CASSQLTSGGSADTQYF
TGTGCCAGCAGTCAACTAACTAGCGGGGGATCCGCAGATACGCAGTATTTT
>TRBD1|TRBJ2-2|few|TRBV28|12
CAGQGRTGELFF
TGTGCCGGACAGGGGCGAACCGGGGAGCTGTTTTTT
>-|TRBJ2-7|few|TRBV6-2/TRBV6-3|12
CASSPRHYEQYF
TGTGCCAGCAGCCCAAGACACTACGAGCAGTACTTC
>-|TRBJ1-1|many|TRBV7-2|15
CASSLAGNENTEAFF
TGTGCCAGCAGCTTAGCAGGGAACGAGAACACTGAAGCTTTCTTT
>-|TRBJ2-2|-|TRBV20-1|13
CSARAWTTGELFF
TGCAGTGCTAGAGCCTGGACTACCGGGGAGCTGTTTTTT
>-|TRBJ1-5|medium-sized|TRBV12-3/TRBV12-4|13
CASSLRINQPQHF
TGTGCCAGCAGTTTACGTATAAATCAGCCCCAGCATTTT
>-|TRBJ2-7|-|TRBV6-5|14
CASSLQGGCYEQYF
TGTGCCAGCAGTCTACAGGGAGGGTGCTACGAGCAGTACTTC
>-|TRBJ2-1|-|TRBV6-1|12
CASTGPYNEQFF
TGTGCCAGCACGGGACCTTACAATGAGCAGTTCTTC
>-|TRBJ2-7|few|TRBV14|11
CASSQFREQYF
TGTGCCAGCAGCCAATTTCGCGAGCAGTACTTC
>-|TRBJ2-7|medium-sized|TRBV4-3|15
CASSQAGGETYEQYF
TGCGCCAGCAGCCAAGCTGGCGGGGAAACCTACGAGCAGTACTTC
>TRBD1|TRBJ2-7|-|TRBV12-3/TRBV12-4|12
CASSNTGGEPYF
TGTGCCAGCAGCAACACAGGGGGCGAGCCTTACTTC